This TCR beta chain was sequenced in a study of blood T cell repertoires in COVID-19. Looking at the study overall: The cDNA or gDNA used as material had been derived from T cells, B-cell-depleted T cells, or PBMCs.

Original data processing: Estimation of nucleated cell counts was performed using reference gene primer amplification. Some clones are missing from TCRdb's copy, which holds only in-frame ones; the method was immunoSEQ multiplex PCR. That table is the source of V, J and clone size, and D and trimming were worked out from the DNA. The sample has approximately 250,000 clones, 85% seen once; the top ten hold over 7.5%. The V gene lost 6 bases and the J gene lost 6 bases, with 15 bases spanning the gap. The CDR3 runs to 14 residues. The germline CDR1 and CDR2 sequences are LNHDA and SQIVND (reference sequence).

The clonotype was recovered from a woman aged 45 to 65 with acute COVID-19. The chain has TRBV19 and TRBJ1-5, with a weak D call TRBD1 (6 bases). The source material was PBMCs or T cells enriched from blood (not recorded which). CDR3 sequence reads: CASRTNRDLQPQHF. As DNA, the CDR3 is TGTGCCAGTAGAACGAACAGGGATCTTCAGCCCCAGCATTTT.